This record concerns one T cell receptor (beta chain) sequence. This entry comes from a study of blood T cell repertoires in COVID-19. Study-wide background: Samples representing acute and convalescent COVID-19 were sourced from the United States, Italy and Spain. T cells, B-cell-depleted T cells, or PBMCs supplied cDNA or gDNA.

CDR1 SGHAT and CDR2 FQNNGV come from the germline V gene. CDR3 length equals 12 residues. V lost 5 bases and J 10 bases, leaving 14 bases between the germline ends. Method: immunoSEQ multiplex PCR; TCRdb's copy keeps in-frame clones and lacks some. The table lists approximately 31,000 clones, less than 90% of them singletons. This chain uses TRBV11-2 with TRBJ2-5; the D is unclear. The origin of this receptor is a man between 65 and 85 years old with active COVID-19. The specimen sequenced was peripheral blood. DNA of the CDR3: TGTGCCAGCAGCCAGCTGACTCCCCACCAGTACTTC. It translates to CASSQLTPHQYF.